Listed below are T cell receptor beta chains from one sample, sequenced in a study of CD8+CD57+ T cells in acquired aplastic anemia. MiXCR, run by TCRdb on the reads, gives a single entry per CDR3 protein. The sample contains about 130,000 distinct CDR3 sequences, around 48% of which appear only once. What was sequenced was sorted CD4+, CD8+, or CD8+CD57+ T cells (not recorded which) from PBMCs. These TCRs come from a human donor in good health, serving as a control. Each CDR3 is given without its conserved first and last residue. The order of the fields is D gene, clone size, J gene, V gene, CDR3 protein. The D gene is left open where the match is weak. Rows may omit the clone size; those that give it use once, few, many or a size class.

NA,many,TRBJ2-7,TRBV12-3/TRBV12-4,ASSLTRTGLSYEQY
NA,many,TRBJ1-1,TRBV9,ASSAMISRDTGTEAF
NA,NA,TRBJ1-6,TRBV2,ASSDTGPNSPLH
NA,NA,TRBJ1-1,TRBV2,ASSLQRANTEAF
TRBD1,NA,TRBJ2-7,TRBV6-1,ASRTDRAGSYEQY
TRBD1,many,TRBJ1-6,TRBV3-1,ASSPEGQAGGPLH
NA,NA,TRBJ1-2,TRBV15,ATSRDLGPYGYT
TRBD1,many,TRBJ1-2,TRBV6-1,ASRETGNYGYT
NA,many,TRBJ1-5,TRBV19,ASGYQPQH
NA,NA,TRBJ1-1,TRBV6-1,ASRRERNTEAF
NA,NA,TRBJ1-5,TRBV11-3,ASSAGNQPQH
TRBD1,many,TRBJ2-6,TRBV4-3,ASSQDGTASGANVLT
TRBD2,NA,TRBJ2-5,TRBV20-1,SARGFVAGARETQY
TRBD1,NA,TRBJ2-3,TRBV11-1,ASSPPAGTGTDTQY
TRBD1,NA,TRBJ1-6,TRBV9,ASSVLGQGNSPLH
TRBD2,few,TRBJ2-7,TRBV2,ASSVSGYSYEQY
NA,many,TRBJ1-2,TRBV19,ASGGGAGGYT
TRBD1,NA,TRBJ2-2,TRBV5-6,ARSRRDREAGELF
NA,NA,TRBJ2-1,TRBV19,ASSSPRRGFDNEQF
TRBD1,many,TRBJ1-1,TRBV12-3/TRBV12-4,ASTRDRLNTEAF